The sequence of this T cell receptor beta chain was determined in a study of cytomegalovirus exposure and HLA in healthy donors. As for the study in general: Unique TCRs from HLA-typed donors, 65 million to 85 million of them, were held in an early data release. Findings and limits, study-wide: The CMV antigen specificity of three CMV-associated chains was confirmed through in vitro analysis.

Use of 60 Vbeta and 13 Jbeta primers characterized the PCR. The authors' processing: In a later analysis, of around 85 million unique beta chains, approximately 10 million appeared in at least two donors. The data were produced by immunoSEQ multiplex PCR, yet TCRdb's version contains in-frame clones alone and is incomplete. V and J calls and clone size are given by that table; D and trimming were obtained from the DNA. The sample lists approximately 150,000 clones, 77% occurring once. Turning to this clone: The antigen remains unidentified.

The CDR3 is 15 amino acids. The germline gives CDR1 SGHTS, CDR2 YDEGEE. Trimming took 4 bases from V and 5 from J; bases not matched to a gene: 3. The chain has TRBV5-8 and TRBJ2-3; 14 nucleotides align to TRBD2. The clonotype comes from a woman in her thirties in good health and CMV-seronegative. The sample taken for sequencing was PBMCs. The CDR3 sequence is CASSLTSGGEDTQYF. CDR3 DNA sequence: TGTGCCAGCAGCCTGACTAGCGGGGGGGAAGATACGCAGTATTTT. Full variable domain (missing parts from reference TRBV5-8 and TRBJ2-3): EAGVTQSPTHLIKTRGQQATLRCSPISGHTSVYWYQQALGLGLQFLLWYDEGEERNRGNFPPRFSGRQFPNYSSELNVNALELEDSALYLCASSLTSGGEDTQYFGPGTRLTVL.